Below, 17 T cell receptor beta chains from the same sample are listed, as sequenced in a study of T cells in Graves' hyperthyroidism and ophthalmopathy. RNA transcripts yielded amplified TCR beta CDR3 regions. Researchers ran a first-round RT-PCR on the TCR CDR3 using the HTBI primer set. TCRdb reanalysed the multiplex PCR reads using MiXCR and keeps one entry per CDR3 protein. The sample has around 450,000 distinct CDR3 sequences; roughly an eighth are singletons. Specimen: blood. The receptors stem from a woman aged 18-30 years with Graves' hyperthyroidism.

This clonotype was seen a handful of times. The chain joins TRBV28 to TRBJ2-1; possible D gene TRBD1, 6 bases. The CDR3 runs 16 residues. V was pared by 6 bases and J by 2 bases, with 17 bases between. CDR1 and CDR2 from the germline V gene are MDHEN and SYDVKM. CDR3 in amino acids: CASSQTHGTPYNEQFF. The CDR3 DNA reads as TGTGCCAGCAGCCAAACCCACGGGACACCCTACAATGAGCAGTTCTTC. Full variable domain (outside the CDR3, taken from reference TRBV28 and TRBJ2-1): DVKVTQSSRYLVKRTGEKVFLECVQDMDHENMFWYRQDPGLGLRLIYFSYDVKMKEKGDIPEGYSVSREKKERFSLILESASTNQTSMYLCASSQTHGTPYNEQFFGPGTRLTVL.

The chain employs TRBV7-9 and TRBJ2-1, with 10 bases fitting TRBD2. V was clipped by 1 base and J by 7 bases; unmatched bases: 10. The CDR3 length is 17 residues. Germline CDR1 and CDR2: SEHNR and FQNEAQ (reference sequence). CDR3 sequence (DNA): TGTGCCAGCAGCTTAGTTCCTAGCGGGGGAGGTTCGAATGAGCAGTTCTTC. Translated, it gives CASSLVPSGGGSNEQFF.

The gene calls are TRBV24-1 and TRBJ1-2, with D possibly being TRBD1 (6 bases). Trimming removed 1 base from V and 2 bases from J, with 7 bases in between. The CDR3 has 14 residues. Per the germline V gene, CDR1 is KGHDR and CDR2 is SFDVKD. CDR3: CATSDLTGNYGYTF. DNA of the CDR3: TGTGCCACCAGTGATTTAACAGGGAACTATGGCTACACCTTC.

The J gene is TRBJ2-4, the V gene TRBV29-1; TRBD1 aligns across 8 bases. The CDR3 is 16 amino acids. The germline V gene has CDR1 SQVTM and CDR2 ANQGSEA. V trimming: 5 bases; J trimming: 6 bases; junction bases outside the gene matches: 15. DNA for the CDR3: TGCAGCGTTCCGCCGTGCGGCAGGGGGCCTTTAAACATTCAGTACTTC. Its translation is CSVPPCGRGPLNIQYF.

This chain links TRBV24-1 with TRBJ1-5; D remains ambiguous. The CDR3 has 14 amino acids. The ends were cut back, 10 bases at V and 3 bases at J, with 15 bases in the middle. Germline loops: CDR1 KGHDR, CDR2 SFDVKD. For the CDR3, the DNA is TGTGCCACGTCACAAGGGCTTATCAATCAGCCCCAGCATTTT. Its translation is CATSQGLINQPQHF.

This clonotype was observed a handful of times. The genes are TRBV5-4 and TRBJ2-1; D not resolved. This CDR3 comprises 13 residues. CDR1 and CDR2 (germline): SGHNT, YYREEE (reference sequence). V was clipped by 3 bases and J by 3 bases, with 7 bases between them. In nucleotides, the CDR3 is TGTGCCAGCAGCTCTTGGGACTACAATGAGCAGTTCTTC. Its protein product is CASSSWDYNEQFF.

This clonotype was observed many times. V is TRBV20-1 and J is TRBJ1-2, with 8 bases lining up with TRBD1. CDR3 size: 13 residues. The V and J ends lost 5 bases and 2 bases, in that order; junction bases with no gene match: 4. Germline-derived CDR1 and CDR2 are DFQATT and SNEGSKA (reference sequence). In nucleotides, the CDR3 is TGCAGTGCTGCGGACAGGGCGAACTATGGCTACACCTTC. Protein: CSAADRANYGYTF.

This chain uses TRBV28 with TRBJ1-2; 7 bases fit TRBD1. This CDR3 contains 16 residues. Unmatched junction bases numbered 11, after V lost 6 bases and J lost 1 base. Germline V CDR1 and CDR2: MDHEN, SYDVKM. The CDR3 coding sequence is TGTGCCAGCAGCAGGGTGGGGACAGCGATTAACTATGGCTACACCTTC. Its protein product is CASSRVGTAINYGYTF.

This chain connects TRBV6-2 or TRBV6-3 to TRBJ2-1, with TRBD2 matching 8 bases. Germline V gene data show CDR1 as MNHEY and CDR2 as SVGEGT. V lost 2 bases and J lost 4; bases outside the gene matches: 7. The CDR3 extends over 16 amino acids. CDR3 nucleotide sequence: TGTGCCAGCAGTTACAGTCTAGCGGGCGATTACAATGAGCAGTTCTTC. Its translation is CASSYSLAGDYNEQFF.

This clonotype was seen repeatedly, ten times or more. The CDR3 DNA reads TGCAGCTTCGCCAGGGTTGTGAACACTGAAGCTTTCTTT. This translates into CSFARVVNTEAFF. This chain connects TRBV29-1 to TRBJ1-1; a weak D match, TRBD1 (5 bases). Trimming shortened V by 8 bases and J by 0 bases, and 13 bases separated the two germline ends. Germline CDR1 reads SQVTM; CDR2 reads ANQGSEA. The CDR3 spans 13 residues. Using reference TRBV29-1 and TRBJ1-1 for the parts outside the CDR3, the full variable domain is SAVISQKPSRDICQRGTSLTIQCQVDSQVTMMFWYRQQPGQSLTLIATANQGSEATYESGFVIDKFPISRPNLTFSTLTVSNMSPEDSSIYLCSFARVVNTEAFFGQGTRLTVV.

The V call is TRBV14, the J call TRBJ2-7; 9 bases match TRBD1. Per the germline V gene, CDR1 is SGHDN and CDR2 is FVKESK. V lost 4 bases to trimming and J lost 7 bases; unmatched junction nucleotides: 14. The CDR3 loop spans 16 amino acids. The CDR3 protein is CASSPNPGQGPFEQYF. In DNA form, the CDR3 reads TGTGCCAGCAGCCCAAACCCGGGACAGGGCCCCTTTGAGCAGTACTTC.

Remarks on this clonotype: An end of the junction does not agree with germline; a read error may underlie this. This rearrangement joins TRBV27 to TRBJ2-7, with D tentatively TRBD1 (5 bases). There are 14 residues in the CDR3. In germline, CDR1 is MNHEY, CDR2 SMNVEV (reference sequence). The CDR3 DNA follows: TGTGCCAGCAGCTTGGCAGGGTGGTCCTACAAGCAGTACTTC. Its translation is CASSLAGWSYKQYF.

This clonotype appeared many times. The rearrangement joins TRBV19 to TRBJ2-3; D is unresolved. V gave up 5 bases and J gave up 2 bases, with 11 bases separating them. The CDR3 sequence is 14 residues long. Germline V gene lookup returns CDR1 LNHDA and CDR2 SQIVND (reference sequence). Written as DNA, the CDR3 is TGTGCCAGTAGTCCCGGACCGATCACAGATACGCAGTATTTT. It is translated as CASSPGPITDTQYF.

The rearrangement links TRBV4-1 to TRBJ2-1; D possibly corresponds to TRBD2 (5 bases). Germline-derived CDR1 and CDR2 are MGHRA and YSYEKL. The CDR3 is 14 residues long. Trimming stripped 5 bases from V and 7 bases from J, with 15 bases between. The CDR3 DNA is TGCGCCAGCAGCAGCGCGAGTCGAGGGAATGAGCAGTTCTTC. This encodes CASSSASRGNEQFF.

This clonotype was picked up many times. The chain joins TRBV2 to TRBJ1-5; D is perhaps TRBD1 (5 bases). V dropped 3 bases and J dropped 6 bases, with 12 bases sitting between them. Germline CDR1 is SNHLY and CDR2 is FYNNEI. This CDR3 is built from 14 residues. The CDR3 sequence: CASSDQGGFQPQHF. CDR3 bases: TGTGCCAGCAGTGACCAGGGCGGTTTTCAGCCCCAGCATTTT.

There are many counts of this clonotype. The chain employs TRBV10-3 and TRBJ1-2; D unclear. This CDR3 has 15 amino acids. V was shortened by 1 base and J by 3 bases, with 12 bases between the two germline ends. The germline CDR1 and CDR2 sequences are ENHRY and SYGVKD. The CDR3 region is CAISEFSSYHYGYTF. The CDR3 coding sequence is TGTGCCATCAGTGAGTTTAGCTCATACCACTATGGCTACACCTTC.

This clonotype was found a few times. The CDR3 reads CSASPTSIGPDTQYF. Written as DNA, the CDR3 is TGCAGTGCTAGCCCGACGAGTATCGGGCCAGATACGCAGTATTTT. This chain links TRBV20-1 with TRBJ2-3; the D is unclear. This CDR3 is 15 amino acids long. In germline, CDR1 is DFQATT, CDR2 SNEGSKA (reference sequence). V was pared by 3 bases and J by 4 bases, with 17 bases between.